This T cell receptor (beta chain) was captured by sequencing in a study of blood T cell repertoires in COVID-19. Turning to the study itself: Samples of COVID-19 (acute and convalescent) were obtained from the United States, Italy and Spain.

Libraries were prepared by immunoSEQ multiplex PCR; TCRdb keeps only in-frame clonotypes and omits some of them. The profile shows almost 350,000 clones, about nine tenths of them singletons. Seattle patient enrollment occurred during active infection, with longitudinal follow-up thereafter. The V gene lost 6 bases and the J gene lost 7 bases, with 7 bases spanning the gap. From germline, CDR1 is MNHEY and CDR2 SMNVEV (reference sequence). The CDR3 extends over 12 amino acids. Source material: peripheral blood. The chain joins TRBV27 to TRBJ1-6; D gene unclear. This sequence originates from a woman aged 55-70 years with COVID-19, enrolled during active disease. CDR3 nucleotide sequence: TGTGCCAGCAGGGGAGGGAATTCACCCCTCCACTTT. Residues: CASRGGNSPLHF.